One T cell receptor (beta chain) is described in this entry. Its cognate antigen is unknown. This record comes from a study of cytomegalovirus exposure and HLA in healthy donors. General study points: Accounts indicate the classifier identified cytomegalovirus status with strong specificity and sensitivity. A missense DCLRE1C variant was associated with V- and J-gene trimming of TCR beta chains in a later analysis, and an independent cohort replicated the association. The authors confirmed in vitro that three CMV-associated chains were specific for CMV antigens.

Amplification used 60 Vbeta primers and 13 Jbeta primers. Clones were read by immunoSEQ multiplex PCR, and TCRdb kept only the in-frame ones, dropping some. The sample spans 100,000 to 150,000 clones; the ten largest clones claim about 1.6%. Germline CDR1 and CDR2: SGHAT and FQNNGV. V shed 0 bases and J shed 6 bases, with 9 bases lying between them. CDR3 length: 13 residues. The TCR was taken from a woman in her thirties or forties in good health and CMV-seronegative. Sequenced: PBMCs. The chain joins TRBV11-2 to TRBJ2-7; tentatively, D is TRBD2 (5 bases). The CDR3 loop reads CASSLDYAGEQYF. In DNA form, the CDR3 reads TGTGCCAGCAGCTTAGATTACGCGGGCGAGCAGTACTTC.